The sample holds a few counts of the clone carrying this T cell receptor beta chain. Other DNA sequences in this sample translate to the same CDR3. This record comes from a study of shared clonotypes between healthy human individuals. Germline-derived CDR1 and CDR2 are SGHRS and YFSETQ. V lost 6 bases and J lost 6; bases outside the gene matches: 15. This CDR3 has 16 residues. Deep-level running was used for the assay. The authors distributed each subset's genomic DNA evenly over several immunoSEQ plates. Assay: immunoSEQ multiplex PCR; the TCRdb copy retains only in-frame clones and omits some. The table has over a million clones, 95% to 99% seen once. Donation came from healthy HIV-negative adults that had no recent acute infections or vaccinations.

The chain combines TRBV5-1 with TRBJ2-3; TRBD1 matches at 8 bases. Sequenced: naive CD4+ T cells sorted from blood. Subset defined: CD45RA+ positively selected. The receptor comes from a man aged 30 to 45 in good health. The CDR3 DNA sequence: TGCGCCAGCAACCCCGGAGGACAGGGCTGGGGGGATACGCAGTATTTT. The encoded protein is CASNPGGQGWGDTQYF.